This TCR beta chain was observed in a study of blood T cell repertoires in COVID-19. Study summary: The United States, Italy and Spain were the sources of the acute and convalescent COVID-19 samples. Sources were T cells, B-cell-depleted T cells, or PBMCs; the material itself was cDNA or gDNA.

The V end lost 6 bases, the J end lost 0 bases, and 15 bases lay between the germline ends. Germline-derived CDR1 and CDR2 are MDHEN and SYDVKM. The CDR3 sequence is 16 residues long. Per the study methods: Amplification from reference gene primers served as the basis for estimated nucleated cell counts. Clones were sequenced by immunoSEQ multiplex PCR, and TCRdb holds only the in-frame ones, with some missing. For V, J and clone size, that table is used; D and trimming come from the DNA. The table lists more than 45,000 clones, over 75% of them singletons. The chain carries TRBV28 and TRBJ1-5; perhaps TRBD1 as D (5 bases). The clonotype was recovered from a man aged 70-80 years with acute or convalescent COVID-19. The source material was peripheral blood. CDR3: CASRGTGTGSNQPQHF. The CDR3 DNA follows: TGTGCCAGCAGGGGGACTGGGACTGGTAGCAATCAGCCCCAGCATTTT.